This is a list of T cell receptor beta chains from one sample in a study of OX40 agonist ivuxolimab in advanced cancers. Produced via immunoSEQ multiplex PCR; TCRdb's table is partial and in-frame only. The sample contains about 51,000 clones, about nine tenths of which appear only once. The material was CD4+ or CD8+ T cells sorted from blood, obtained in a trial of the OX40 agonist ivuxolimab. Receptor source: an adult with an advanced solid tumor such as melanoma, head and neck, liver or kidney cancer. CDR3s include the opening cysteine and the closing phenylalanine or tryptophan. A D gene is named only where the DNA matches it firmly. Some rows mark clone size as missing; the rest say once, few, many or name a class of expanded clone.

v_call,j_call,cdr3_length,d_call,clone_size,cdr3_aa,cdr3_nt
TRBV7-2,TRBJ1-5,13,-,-,CASGGSFAQPQHF,TGTGCCAGCGGGGGTTCTTTCGCTCAGCCCCAGCATTTT
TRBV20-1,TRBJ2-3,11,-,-,CSANQGDTQYF,TGCAGTGCTAACCAGGGAGATACGCAGTATTTT
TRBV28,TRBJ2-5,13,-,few,CASSTWGRETQYF,TGTGCCAGCTCGACCTGGGGGAGGGAGACCCAGTACTTC
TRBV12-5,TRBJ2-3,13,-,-,CASGLAQGDTQYF,TGTGCTAGTGGTTTGGCCCAGGGAGATACGCAGTATTTT
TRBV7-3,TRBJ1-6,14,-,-,CASSLMGVGSPLHF,TGTGCCAGCAGCTTAATGGGGGTAGGCTCACCCCTCCACTTT
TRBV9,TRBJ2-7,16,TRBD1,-,CASSVGATGSTEEQYF,TGTGCCAGCAGCGTAGGGGCGACAGGGAGTACGGAAGAGCAGTACTTC
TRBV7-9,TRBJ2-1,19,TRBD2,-,CASRKRASGRVLSYNEQFF,TGTGCCAGCAGAAAACGGGCTAGCGGGAGGGTTCTCTCCTACAATGAGCAGTTCTTC
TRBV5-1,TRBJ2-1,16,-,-,CASSLRGGPSYNEQFF,TGCGCCAGCAGCTTGAGAGGGGGGCCTTCCTACAATGAGCAGTTCTTC
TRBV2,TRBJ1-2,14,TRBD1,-,CASRTTGVDYGYTF,TGTGCCAGCAGAACCACAGGGGTCGACTATGGCTACACCTTC
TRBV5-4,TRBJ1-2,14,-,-,CASSFTGGDYGYTF,TGTGCCAGCAGCTTTACGGGGGGAGACTATGGCTACACCTTC
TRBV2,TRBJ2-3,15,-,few,CASSEGGLGTDTQYF,TGTGCCAGCAGTGAAGGGGGACTCGGCACAGATACGCAGTATTTT
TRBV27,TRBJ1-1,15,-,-,CASRPPGRQYSEAFF,TGTGCCAGCAGGCCACCGGGACGGCAGTATAGTGAAGCTTTCTTT
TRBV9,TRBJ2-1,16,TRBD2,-,CASSSQLAGGNNEQFF,TGTGCCAGCAGCTCCCAACTAGCGGGAGGTAACAATGAGCAGTTCTTC
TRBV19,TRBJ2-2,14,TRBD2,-,CATSSGGFGGELFF,TGTGCCACCTCTTCGGGGGGTTTTGGTGGGGAGCTGTTTTTT
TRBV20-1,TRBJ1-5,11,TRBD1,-,CSVQGGQPQHF,TGCAGTGTTCAGGGGGGACAGCCCCAGCATTTT
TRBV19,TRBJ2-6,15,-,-,CASSARGSGANVLTF,TGTGCCAGTAGTGCAAGGGGGTCTGGGGCCAACGTCCTGACTTTC
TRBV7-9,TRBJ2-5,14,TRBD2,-,CASSLAGSGGTQYF,TGTGCCAGCAGCTTAGCAGGCAGCGGGGGGACCCAGTACTTC
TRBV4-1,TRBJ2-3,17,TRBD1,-,CASSQGTGTGKIDTQYF,TGCGCCAGCAGCCAAGGGACCGGGACAGGGAAGATTGATACGCAGTATTTT
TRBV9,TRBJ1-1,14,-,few,CASSVKGRGTEAFF,TGTGCCAGCAGCGTGAAGGGGAGGGGAACTGAAGCTTTCTTT
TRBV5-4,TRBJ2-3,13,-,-,CASSFGYTDTQYF,TGTGCCAGCAGCTTCGGATACACAGATACGCAGTATTTT
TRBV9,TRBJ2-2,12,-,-,CASSVLTGELFF,TGTGCCAGCAGCGTACTGACCGGGGAGCTGTTTTTT
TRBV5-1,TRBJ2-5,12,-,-,CASSFGQETQYF,TGCGCCAGCAGCTTCGGCCAAGAGACCCAGTACTTC
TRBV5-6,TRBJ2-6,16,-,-,CASSLWGGSGANVLTF,TGTGCCAGCAGCTTGTGGGGTGGCTCTGGGGCCAACGTCCTGACTTTC
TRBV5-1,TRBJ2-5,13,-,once,CASSGQVGETQYF,TGCGCCAGCAGCGGGCAGGTGGGAGAGACCCAGTACTTC
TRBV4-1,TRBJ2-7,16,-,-,CASSQESLALTYEQYF,TGCGCCAGCAGCCAAGAGTCATTGGCGCTAACCTACGAGCAGTACTTC
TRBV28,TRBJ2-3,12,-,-,CASSFPPGTQYF,TGTGCCAGCAGTTTTCCCCCGGGCACGCAGTATTTT
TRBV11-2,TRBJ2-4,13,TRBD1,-,CASSPGTANIQYF,TGTGCCAGCAGCCCCGGGACAGCAAACATTCAGTACTTC
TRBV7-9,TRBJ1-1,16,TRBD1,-,CASSGRTGGPDTEAFF,TGTGCCAGCAGCGGACGGACAGGGGGCCCGGACACTGAAGCTTTCTTT
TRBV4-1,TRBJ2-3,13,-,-,CASSQPDTDTQYF,TGCGCCAGCAGCCAACCCGACACAGATACGCAGTATTTT
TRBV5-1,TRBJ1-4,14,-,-,CASSSYLGVEKLFF,TGCGCCAGCAGCTCATACCTCGGGGTAGAAAAACTGTTTTTT
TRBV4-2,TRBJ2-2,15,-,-,CASSQVGLNTGELFF,TGTGCCAGCAGCCAAGTCGGCCTGAACACCGGGGAGCTGTTTTTT
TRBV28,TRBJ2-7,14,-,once,CASSSSTGTYEQYF,TGTGCCAGCAGTTCCTCGACAGGTACCTACGAGCAGTACTTC
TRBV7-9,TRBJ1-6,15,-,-,CASSLSGPNNSPLHF,TGTGCCAGCAGCCTTAGTGGGCCTAATAATTCACCCCTCCACTTT
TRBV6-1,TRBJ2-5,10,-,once,CASLRETQYF,TGTGCCAGCTTGCGGGAGACCCAGTACTTC
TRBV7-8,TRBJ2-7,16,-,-,CASSPLGGGRHYEQYF,TGTGCCAGCAGCCCCTTGGGAGGTGGCAGACACTACGAGCAGTACTTC
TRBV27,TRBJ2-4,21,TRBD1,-,CASSRRQGAPFTPLAKNIQYF,TGTGCCAGCAGTAGGAGACAGGGGGCACCATTTACTCCATTAGCCAAAAACATTCAGTACTTC
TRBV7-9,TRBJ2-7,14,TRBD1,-,CASSLGDRASEQYF,TGTGCCAGCAGCTTAGGGGACAGGGCGAGCGAGCAGTACTTC
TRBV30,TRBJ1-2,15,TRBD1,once,CAWSAGQVPTYGYTF,TGTGCCTGGAGTGCGGGACAGGTACCTACCTATGGCTACACCTTC
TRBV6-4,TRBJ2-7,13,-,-,CASSLVPSYEQYF,TGTGCCAGCAGTCTCGTGCCAAGTTACGAGCAGTACTTC
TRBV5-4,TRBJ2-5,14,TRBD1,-,CASSPGTGEETQYF,TGTGCCAGCAGCCCGGGGACAGGAGAGGAGACCCAGTACTTC
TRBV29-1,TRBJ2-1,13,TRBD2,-,CSVLGLAANEQFF,TGCAGCGTTCTGGGACTAGCGGCCAATGAGCAGTTCTTC
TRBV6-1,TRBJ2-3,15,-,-,CASSEVLLATDTQYF,TGTGCCAGCAGTGAGGTCTTACTAGCAACAGATACGCAGTATTTT
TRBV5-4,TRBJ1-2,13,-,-,CASSPGRMDGYTF,TGTGCCAGCAGCCCGGGACGAATGGATGGCTACACCTTC
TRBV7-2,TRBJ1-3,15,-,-,CASSLGEYSGNTIYF,TGTGCCAGCAGCTTAGGGGAGTACTCTGGAAACACCATATATTTT
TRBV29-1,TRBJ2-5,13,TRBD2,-,CSTSEGPQETQYF,TGCAGCACTAGCGAAGGGCCTCAAGAGACCCAGTACTTC
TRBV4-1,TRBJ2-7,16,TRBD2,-,CASSQDPSGRRYEQYF,TGCGCCAGCAGCCAAGATCCTAGCGGGAGGAGGTACGAGCAGTACTTC
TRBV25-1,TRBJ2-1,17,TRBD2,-,CASSDPGASGIYGEQFF,TGTGCCAGCAGTGACCCTGGGGCTAGCGGGATATACGGCGAGCAGTTCTTC